This TCR beta chain was retrieved from a study of blood T cells in healthy people across ages. Points from the study as a whole: The recorded TCR beta diversity per million T cells decreased in a roughly linear manner with age.

Germline CDR1 is SGHDT and CDR2 is YYEEEE. V was pared by 0 bases and J by 5 bases, with 7 bases between. This CDR3 region has 13 residues. A remark on this clonotype: The antigen remains undetermined.

The authors ran a second PCR of 7 to 11 cycles using a sample-barcoded 5' primer and a J-beta primer mix. TCRdb redid the calling of the 5' RACE reads with MiXCR, one entry per CDR3 protein. Here the sample spans more than 650,000 distinct CDR3 sequences, 20% to 30% being singletons. This sample also appeared in a second study, on T cells of mothers and their children. That report notes: The sample comes from nine or ten healthy Caucasian donors: mothers and children. All extracted RNA went into cDNA synthesis, roughly 1.5 ug per 15 ul. A slight, non-significant increase in overlap was found for related mother-child pairs relative to unrelated pairs.

This TCR was recovered from a boy aged 10-17 years in good health. Sequenced: blood. The V gene is TRBV5-6, the J gene TRBJ2-3; D is undetermined. CDR3 region: CASSLVPKDTQYF. The DNA of the CDR3 is TGTGCCAGCAGCTTGGTTCCGAAAGATACGCAGTATTTT.